Each of the 22 T cell receptor beta chains below was sequenced from the same sample in a study of T cell clonality in common variable immunodeficiency. Assay used: immunoSEQ multiplex PCR; TCRdb lists only in-frame clones, some missing. The profile covers approximately 16,000 clones, none occurring a single time. These receptors have no known antigen. Study-level findings and limits: Common variable immunodeficiency TCR beta sequences reportedly had fewer deletions and N-nucleotide insertions.

The specimen was peripheral blood mononuclear cells. The receptors derive from a human donor with common variable immunodeficiency.

Notes on this clone: The read falls 3 residues short of the CDR3 end, and the missing part is taken from the germline J gene. The genes are TRBV7-2 and TRBJ2-3; 7 positions agree with TRBD2. The CDR3 loop spans 14 amino acids. V trimming: 7 bases; J trimming: 4 bases; junction bases outside the gene matches: 8. Germline V gene data show CDR1 as SGHTA and CDR2 as FQGNSA. The CDR3 bases that were read are TGTGCCAGCACCAGGACTAGTGGCTCAGATACG. It specifies CASTRTSGSDT. In full, the CDR3 reads CASTRTSGSDTQYF.

Note on this clone: The sequence runs out 3 residues before the end of the CDR3; the remainder is reconstructed from the germline J gene. V usage is TRBV7-2 and J usage is TRBJ1-4; maybe TRBD1 (5 bases). CDR3 length: 12 amino acids. The germline CDR1 and CDR2 sequences are SGHTA and FQGNSA. The sequenced part of the CDR3 DNA is TGTGCCAGCAGCTTAGTCGAAGGGGCA. Translated: CASSLVEGA. The full CDR3 is CASSLVEGALFF.

This clone showed up just a few times. The sequence runs out 3 residues before the end of the CDR3; the remainder is reconstructed from the germline J gene. This chain links TRBV18 with TRBJ1-5, with a tentative D call TRBD1 (6 bases). The CDR3 extends over 17 amino acids. V dropped 1 base and J dropped 5 bases, with 18 bases sitting between them. Germline loops: CDR1 KGHSH, CDR2 LQKENI. CDR3 DNA (partial): TGTGCCAGCTCACCACTCACGTATTCAGGGGTATATCAGCCC. This encodes CASSPLTYSGVYQP. The full CDR3 protein is CASSPLTYSGVYQPQHF. Full variable domain (missing parts from reference TRBV18 and TRBJ1-5): NAGVMQNPRHLVRRRGQEARLRCSPMKGHSHVYWYRQLPEEGLKFMVYLQKENIIDESGMPKERFSAEFPKEGPSILRIQQVVRGDSAAYFCASSPLTYSGVYQPQHFGDGTRLSIL.

There are many counts of this clone. The observed sequence ends 3 residues before the CDR3 terminus, with the missing tail filled in from the germline J gene. The chain has TRBV29-1 and TRBJ2-4; 7 bases match TRBD1. The junction had 5 bases not matched to a gene; V was cut back by 5 bases and J by 1 base. Per germline, CDR1 SQVTM and CDR2 ANQGSEA. The CDR3 has 14 residues. CDR3 residues: CSVWDSFAKNIQYF. The sequenced part of the CDR3 DNA is TGCAGCGTTTGGGACAGCTTTGCCAAAAACATT.

This clone came up a few times. The CDR3 extends 3 residues past the end of the read, so its final part is completed from the germline J gene. The chain is built from TRBV7-9 and TRBJ2-7; the match to TRBD1 covers 12 bases. Germline lookup yields CDR1 SEHNR and CDR2 FQNEAQ (reference sequence). Unmatched junction bases numbered 5, after V lost 5 bases and J lost 3 bases. The CDR3 has 15 residues. The CDR3 bases that were read are TGTGCCAGCAGCGCCGGGACAGGGGGCGTCTACGAG. Encoded protein: CASSAGTGGVYE. The full CDR3 protein reads CASSAGTGGVYEQYF.

The part of the CDR3 DNA that was read is TGTGCCAGTAGTCCGTTCGGGGAGAACACCGGGGAG. It codes for CASSPFGENTGE. The whole CDR3 region reads CASSPFGENTGELFF. V is TRBV19 and J is TRBJ2-2, with D perhaps matching TRBD2 (5 bases). From the germline J gene comes the end of the CDR3, since the read stops 3 residues before it. Germline values: CDR1 LNHDA, CDR2 SQIVND (reference sequence). The germline V and J ends were trimmed by 5 bases and 1 base, with 11 bases remaining between them. The CDR3 has 15 amino acids.

This clone appeared many times. The read ends 3 residues early relative to the CDR3; the germline J gene fills the gap. The chain uses TRBV19 and TRBJ2-3; 8 nucleotides line up with TRBD1. The CDR3 consists of 16 residues. Germline V gives CDR1 LNHDA, CDR2 SQIVND (reference sequence). The J segment lost 1 base and the V segment lost 6 bases, leaving 9 bases of the junction unmatched. The sequenced CDR3 bases are TGTGCCAGTAGGGAGGGACAGGAAAAGGGCACAGATACG. This gives the protein CASREGQEKGTDT. The full CDR3 is CASREGQEKGTDTQYF.

A few counts support this clone. Coverage ceases 3 residues before the CDR3 finishes, and the germline J gene fills in the end. The rearrangement links TRBV6-2 or TRBV6-3 to TRBJ1-1; D is perhaps TRBD1 (5 bases). Germline CDR1 reads MNHEY; CDR2 reads SVGEGT. The CDR3 runs to 11 residues. The germline V and J ends were trimmed by 6 bases and 5 bases, with 7 bases remaining between them. The CDR3 here is CASSQGTEAFF. Incomplete CDR3 DNA: TGTGCCAGCAGCCAGGGAACTGAA.

About this clone: The CDR3 is cut off 3 residues early in the read; its end comes from the germline J gene. The chain links TRBV5-1 to TRBJ2-3; D remains ambiguous. The CDR3 is 16 residues long. V was pared by 0 bases and J by 0 bases, with 11 bases between. Germline V CDR1 and CDR2: SGHRS, YFSETQ. CDR3 DNA (partial): TGCGCCAGCAGCTTGGGCGGCAGAGCTAGCACAGATACG. Translated: CASSLGGRASTDT. The whole CDR3 sequence reads CASSLGGRASTDTQYF.

Concerning this clone itself: With the read ending 3 residues before the CDR3 end, the germline J gene is used to fill in that end. V usage is TRBV7-8 and J usage is TRBJ2-3; 7 bases fit TRBD2. The V gene's germline CDR1 is SGHVS and CDR2 FQNEAQ. Germline trimming cut 6 bases from V and 2 bases from J; bases unmatched to any gene: 5. The CDR3 has 14 residues. CDR3 DNA, as far as it was read: TGTGCCAGCAGGCTAGCGGAGACCACAGATACG. This translates into CASRLAETTDT. The whole CDR3 sequence reads CASRLAETTDTQYF.

This clone was detected only a few times. The CDR3 DNA, read in part, is TGTGCCAGCAGTGAACTAAACAATGAG. It specifies CASSELNNE. The whole CDR3 sequence is CASSELNNEQFF. This chain links TRBV2 with TRBJ2-1; no firm D call. Read coverage stops 3 residues before the CDR3 terminus; the germline J gene supplies the remainder. CDR3 length equals 12 residues. The V gene's germline CDR1 is SNHLY and CDR2 FYNNEI. Trimming removed 2 bases from V and 5 bases from J, with 4 bases in between.

In its sample, this clone is medium-sized (0.01 to 0.1%). Read sequence stops 3 residues before the CDR3 end, and the germline J gene provides the missing end. The chain has TRBV4-1 and TRBJ1-2; the match to TRBD1 covers 11 bases. The CDR3 has 15 amino acids. Germline lookup yields CDR1 MGHRA and CDR2 YSYEKL. The CDR3 spells CASSQDVGTGGGYTF. The covered CDR3 bases are TGCGCCAGCAGCCAAGATGTCGGGACAGGGGGAGGC.

This clone came up a few times. The read stops 3 residues short of the end of the CDR3; the missing end is completed from the germline J gene. This chain connects TRBV6-1 to TRBJ1-5; possibly TRBD1 for D (5 bases). The CDR3 is 13 amino acids. V was trimmed by 6 bases and J by 2 bases, leaving 8 bases between them. Germline V gene sequence: CDR1 MNHNS, CDR2 SASEGT. Incomplete CDR3 DNA: TGTGCCAGCAGGGAACAGGGCAATCAGCCC. Translation gives CASREQGNQP. The CDR3, in full, reads CASREQGNQPQHF.

This clone was recorded a few times. The sequenced fragment ends 3 residues before the CDR3 boundary, so the rest is inferred from the germline J gene. This chain uses TRBV18 with TRBJ2-1, with 8 bases matching TRBD2. Germline V lookup: CDR1 KGHSH, CDR2 LQKENI. The V and J ends lost 0 bases and 5 bases, in that order; junction bases with no gene match: 12. The CDR3 sequence is 18 residues long. The CDR3 here is CASSPPPSGPSGDNEQFF. The CDR3 DNA, read in part, is TGTGCCAGCTCACCACCCCCTAGCGGGCCGTCCGGGGACAATGAG.

Only a few counts were recorded for this clone. Read sequence stops 3 residues before the CDR3 end, and the germline J gene provides the missing end. V usage is TRBV30 and J usage is TRBJ1-2; the match to TRBD1 covers 10 bases. Trimming at V came to 3 bases and at J to 4 bases, leaving 5 bases not matched to a gene. Germline CDR1 is GTSNPN and CDR2 is SVGIG (reference sequence). CDR3 size: 14 residues. The covered CDR3 bases are TGTGCCTGGAGGCGACAGGGGGCGGTCTATGGC. This codes for CAWRRQGAVYG. In full, the CDR3 reads CAWRRQGAVYGYTF.

On this clone: The read halts 3 residues ahead of the CDR3 end, with the missing end drawn from the germline J gene. The chain employs TRBV7-2 and TRBJ1-2; 12 bases match TRBD1. CDR3 length equals 15 residues. Germline CDR1 is SGHTA and CDR2 is FQGNSA. Trimming took 5 bases from V and 4 from J; bases not matched to a gene: 5. Here the CDR3 reads CASSPGTGGVYGYTF. The sequenced CDR3 bases are TGTGCCAGCAGCCCCGGGACAGGGGGCGTCTATGGC.

The table lists this clone with a few counts. The sequenced fragment ends 3 residues before the CDR3 boundary, so the rest is inferred from the germline J gene. The genes are TRBV19 and TRBJ1-1; possibly TRBD1 for D (6 bases). V was pared by 5 bases and J by 1 base, with 8 bases between. CDR3 length: 13 residues. The germline V gene encodes CDR1 LNHDA and CDR2 SQIVND (reference sequence). CDR3 sequence: CASSEQGNTEAFF. CDR3 DNA (partial): TGTGCCAGTAGTGAACAGGGGAACACTGAA.

This clone was counted between two and nine times. The read ends 3 residues early relative to the CDR3; the germline J gene fills the gap. The V gene is TRBV2, the J gene TRBJ2-5, with 7 positions matching TRBD2. The CDR3 extends over 15 amino acids. CDR1 and CDR2 (germline): SNHLY, FYNNEI. Losses at the gene ends were 1 base for V and 0 bases for J; bases not matched to a gene: 2. The CDR3 DNA, read in part, is TGTGCCAGCAGTGAAGGCGGGACTAACCAAGAGACC. It translates to CASSEGGTNQET. The complete CDR3 sequence is CASSEGGTNQETQYF.

The table lists this clone with many counts. The missing CDR3 end, 3 residues past where the read stops, is filled in from the germline J gene. This chain joins TRBV10-1 and TRBJ1-6; D perhaps matches TRBD1 (6 bases). This CDR3 contains 18 residues. With 3 bases removed from V and 8 bases from J, the gap between germline ends came to 23 bases. Germline lookup yields CDR1 WNHNN and CDR2 SYGVQD (reference sequence). The CDR3 sequence is CASSESGGAGAKDSPLHF. Partial CDR3 DNA: TGCGCCAGCAGTGAATCGGGGGGGGCGGGGGCTAAAGATTCACCC.

This clone turned up a few times. The part of the CDR3 DNA that was read is TGTGCCAGCAGCTCTAGCGGCCGGGCCGGGGAG. Translation: CASSSSGRAGE. The full CDR3 protein reads CASSSSGRAGELFF. This chain uses TRBV7-9 with TRBJ2-2; TRBD2 agrees at 7 bases. The CDR3 end lies 3 residues beyond the end of the read and is filled in from the germline J gene. The V gene end was trimmed by 4 bases and the J gene end by 6 bases; junction bases not matched to a gene: 5. This CDR3 contains 14 residues. Germline CDR1 reads SEHNR; CDR2 reads FQNEAQ (reference sequence).

Comment on this clone: The read comes to an end 3 residues before the CDR3 does, leaving the germline J gene to fill in the end. The chain carries TRBV2 and TRBJ1-2; a possible D gene is TRBD1 (6 bases). With 6 bases removed from V and 3 bases from J, the gap between germline ends came to 11 bases. This CDR3 contains 13 residues. The germline CDR1 and CDR2 sequences are SNHLY and FYNNEI. The CDR3 bases that were read are TGTGCCAGCAGCTCACAGGGTCACTATGGC. Translated, it gives CASSSQGHYG. The entire CDR3 protein is CASSSQGHYGYTF.

This clone occurred a few times. The CDR3 end is not reached by the read, which stops 3 residues before it; the germline J gene fills it in. The rearrangement joins TRBV7-2 to TRBJ1-6; TRBD1 agrees at 11 bases. This CDR3 is 15 amino acids long. The V gene's germline CDR1 is SGHTA and CDR2 FQGNSA. Trimming cost V 3 bases and J 9 bases; bases outside gene matches: 4. CDR3 amino acids: CASSFEGQGVSPLHF. The sequenced CDR3 bases are TGTGCCAGCAGCTTCGAGGGACAGGGGGTTTCACCC.